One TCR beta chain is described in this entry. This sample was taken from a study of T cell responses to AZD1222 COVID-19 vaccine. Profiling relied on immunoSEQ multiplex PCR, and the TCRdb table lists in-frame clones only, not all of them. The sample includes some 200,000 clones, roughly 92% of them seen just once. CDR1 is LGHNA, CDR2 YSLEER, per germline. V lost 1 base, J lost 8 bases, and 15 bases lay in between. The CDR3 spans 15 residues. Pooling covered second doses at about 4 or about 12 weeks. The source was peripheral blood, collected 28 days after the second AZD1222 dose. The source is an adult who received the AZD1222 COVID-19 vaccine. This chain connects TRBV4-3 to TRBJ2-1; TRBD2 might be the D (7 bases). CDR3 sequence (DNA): TGCGCCAGCAGCCAAGGGCGGGGGCCTAGGGATGAGCAGTTCTTC. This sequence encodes CASSQGRGPRDEQFF.